Presented here are 12 T cell receptor beta chains from one specimen sequenced in a study of cytomegalovirus exposure and HLA in healthy donors. PCR involved 60 Vbeta and 13 Jbeta primers. Sequenced by immunoSEQ multiplex PCR; TCRdb stores in-frame clones only, minus some. The repertoire holds 100,000 to 150,000 clones, with 70% to 80% as singletons. Sequencing was done on a sample of PBMCs. Every receptor here comes from a human donor in good health.

J is TRBJ2-1 and V is TRBV4-2; 8 bases line up with TRBD2. There are 16 residues in the CDR3. Germline V gives CDR1 LGHNA, CDR2 YNFKEQ. The ends lost 0 bases at V and 3 bases at J; junction bases unmatched: 4. CDR3 DNA: TGTGCCAGCAGCCAAGAAGTTGCGGGGGGCTACAATGAGCAGTTCTTC. The encoded protein is CASSQEVAGGYNEQFF.

The chain joins TRBV28 to TRBJ1-2; D may be TRBD1 (5 bases). V was trimmed by 3 bases and J by 3 bases, leaving 11 bases between them. The CDR3 spans 14 residues. Germline V gene data show CDR1 as MDHEN and CDR2 as SYDVKM. This CDR3 reads CASSLTASYYGYTF. For the CDR3, the DNA is TGTGCCAGCAGTTTGACAGCGTCTTACTATGGCTACACCTTC.

This rearrangement joins TRBV9 to TRBJ2-2; 8 nucleotides align to TRBD2. Germline trimming cut 0 bases from V and 6 bases from J; bases unmatched to any gene: 7. From germline, CDR1 is SGDLS and CDR2 YYNGEE. This CDR3 contains 16 residues. The CDR3 sequence: CASSVGAGDFPGELFF. In DNA, the CDR3 is TGTGCCAGCAGCGTAGGAGCGGGGGATTTTCCCGGGGAGCTGTTTTTT.

The rearrangement links TRBV6-5 to TRBJ2-7; tentatively, D is TRBD2 (6 bases). In germline, CDR1 is MNHEY, CDR2 SVGAGI. Trimming cost V 2 bases and J 6 bases, with 17 bases left between them. The length of the CDR3 is 15 residues. The CDR3: CASSYRPVTSGEQYF. In nucleotides, the CDR3 is TGTGCCAGCAGTTACCGTCCGGTGACTAGTGGCGAGCAGTACTTC.

V gene TRBV5-1 combines with J gene TRBJ2-4; TRBD2 matches at 14 bases. J gave up 9 bases and V 4 bases, and 12 bases lay outside the gene matches. There are 17 residues in the CDR3. The germline V gene encodes CDR1 SGHRS and CDR2 YFSETQ. In DNA form, the CDR3 reads TGCGCCAGCAGCCTTCGGACTAGCGGGGGGACGAACGGCATTCAGTACTTC. This translates into CASSLRTSGGTNGIQYF.

This clone has only one observation. In DNA, the CDR3 is TGTGCCAGCAGACGAGGACAGGGGGCGGGAAGAAACACCATATATTTT. Its protein is CASRRGQGAGRNTIYF. V gene TRBV5-6 combines with J gene TRBJ1-3, with 11 bases identical to TRBD1. The germline gives CDR1 SGHDT, CDR2 YYEEEE. This CDR3 comprises 16 residues. V trimming: 5 bases; J trimming: 5 bases; junction bases outside the gene matches: 9.

This clone was counted only a few times. The chain carries TRBV5-6 and TRBJ1-6; 10 bases align to TRBD1. CDR1 and CDR2 from the germline V gene are SGHDT and YYEEEE. The junction had 11 bases not matched to a gene; V was cut back by 3 bases and J by 8 bases. The CDR3 has 17 residues. Here the CDR3 DNA reads TGTGCCAGCAGCTCTGTGGGGCCGGACAGGGGGGATTCACCCCTCCACTTT. Translation gives CASSSVGPDRGDSPLHF.

This rearrangement joins TRBV7-2 to TRBJ1-2; D is perhaps TRBD1 (6 bases). Germline V lookup: CDR1 SGHTA, CDR2 FQGNSA. V gave up 5 bases and J gave up 0 bases, with 13 bases separating them. The CDR3 is 15 residues long. The CDR3 DNA reads TGTGCCAGCAGCCCCGACAGGAGAGCTAACTATGGCTACACCTTC. Its translation is CASSPDRRANYGYTF.

This clone was seen a few times. J is TRBJ2-3 and V is TRBV7-2; possible D gene TRBD2, 5 bases. Germline CDR1 is SGHTA and CDR2 is FQGNSA. Between the trimmed V and J ends, which lost 3 bases and 6 bases, there was a span of 7 bases. This CDR3 is built from 12 residues. CDR3 nucleotides: TGTGCCAGCAGCTTCCGAGGGGATACGCAGTATTTT. It translates to CASSFRGDTQYF.

This clone was observed once. This chain connects TRBV19 to TRBJ1-5, with 7 bases aligning to TRBD1. Per germline, CDR1 LNHDA and CDR2 SQIVND (reference sequence). This CDR3 comprises 14 residues. Trimming at V came to 2 bases and at J to 2 bases, leaving 0 bases not matched to a gene. The CDR3, as DNA: TGTGCCAGTAGTATACAGGGGGGCAATCAGCCCCAGCATTTT. This encodes CASSIQGGNQPQHF. Supplemented by reference TRBV19 and TRBJ1-5, the full variable domain reads DGGITQSPKYLFRKEGQNVTLSCEQNLNHDAMYWYRQDPGQGLRLIYYSQIVNDFQKGDIAEGYSVSREKKESFPLTVTSAQKNPTAFYLCASSIQGGNQPQHFGDGTRLSIL.

V gene TRBV19 combines with J gene TRBJ1-2; D perhaps matches TRBD1 (6 bases). The germline V gene has CDR1 LNHDA and CDR2 SQIVND (reference sequence). V was cut by 2 bases and J by 0 bases, with 16 bases left in between. The CDR3 runs to 17 residues. CDR3 bases: TGTGCCAGTAGTATAAAACGTGCGGGGGCGTCTAACTATGGCTACACCTTC. The encoded protein is CASSIKRAGASNYGYTF.

The gene calls are TRBV7-2 and TRBJ2-7; 7 bases map to TRBD2. V lost 6 bases and J lost 3; bases outside the gene matches: 11. The CDR3 has 15 amino acids. CDR1 and CDR2 (germline): SGHTA, FQGNSA. CDR3 DNA sequence: TGTGCCAGCAGTTTGTCTGGGGGGGTTCGCTACGAGCAGTACTTC. As protein: CASSLSGGVRYEQYF.